This entry describes one T cell receptor (beta chain). The sample belongs to a study of blood T cell repertoires in COVID-19. Study in general: The origin of the acute and convalescent COVID-19 samples was the United States, Italy and Spain. From T cells, B-cell-depleted T cells, or PBMCs came the material, which was cDNA or gDNA.

In the source study's methods: It was from reference gene primer amplification that nucleated cell counts were estimated. Assay used: immunoSEQ multiplex PCR; TCRdb lists only in-frame clones, some missing. V, J and clone size reflect that table, while D and trimming were determined from the DNA. Among about 150,000 clones, about 85% were seen once, and the ten largest hold around 4%. The TCR sequence derives from a woman in her sixties or seventies with active or convalescent COVID-19. The specimen was peripheral blood.

The CDR3 nucleotides read TGTGCCAGCAGCTTGGGGACAGGGTTAGATAGGCCCCAGCATTTT. It specifies CASSLGTGLDRPQHF. The V call is TRBV5-4, the J call TRBJ1-5, with 8 nucleotides matching TRBD1. The CDR3 spans 15 residues. Germline CDR1 and CDR2: SGHNT and YYREEE (reference sequence). V lost 0 bases to trimming and J lost 9 bases; unmatched junction nucleotides: 8.